The rows below give T cell receptor beta chains drawn from one sample of a study of cytomegalovirus exposure and HLA in healthy donors. Only in-frame clones appear in the TCRdb table, and some are missing; sequencing was by immunoSEQ multiplex PCR. The repertoire holds 150,000 to 200,000 clones, with roughly 88% as singletons. Sequenced sample: PBMCs. These receptors were obtained from a man between 18 and 35 years old in good health and CMV-seropositive. CDR3s include the opening cysteine and the closing phenylalanine or tryptophan. The D gene is left open where the match is weak. Clone size is stated in some rows and not others, as once, few, many or a class when expanded.

J gene,D gene,V gene,clone size,CDR3 protein,CDR3 DNA
TRBJ2-1,.,TRBV7-9,few,CASSLPQAYNEQFF,TGTGCCAGCAGCTTACCTCAGGCCTACAATGAGCAGTTCTTC
TRBJ2-5,TRBD1,TRBV6-5,.,CASSPGQGQETQYF,TGTGCCAGCAGTCCGGGACAGGGCCAAGAGACCCAGTACTTC
TRBJ1-2,.,TRBV5-6,.,CASSSQGGGGYTF,TGTGCCAGCAGCTCCCAAGGGGGTGGCGGCTACACCTTC
TRBJ2-7,.,TRBV6-1,.,CASREYLGGVGPSYEQYF,TGTGCCAGCAGGGAATACCTAGGAGGGGTAGGGCCTAGTTACGAGCAGTACTTC
TRBJ1-3,TRBD1,TRBV5-1,.,CASSPTDRAGNTIYF,TGCGCCAGCAGCCCAACAGACAGGGCTGGAAACACCATATATTTT
TRBJ1-6,TRBD1,TRBV4-3,few,CASSFTGGNSPLHF,TGCGCCAGCAGCTTCACAGGGGGGAATTCACCCCTCCACTTT
TRBJ2-7,.,TRBV5-6,few,CASSDLRLSSYEQYF,TGTGCCAGCAGCGATCTGAGGCTGAGCTCCTACGAGCAGTACTTC
TRBJ2-7,TRBD2,TRBV6-5,.,CASSLTGGRYNEQYF,TGTGCCAGCAGCCTAACGGGGGGGCGATACAACGAGCAGTACTTC
TRBJ1-1,.,TRBV7-9,.,CASSLLGRRSMNTEAFF,TGTGCCAGCAGCTTATTAGGCCGGAGGAGCATGAACACTGAAGCTTTCTTT
TRBJ2-5,TRBD1,TRBV10-1,.,CASSEGTGTLQETQYF,TGCGCCAGCAGTGAGGGGACAGGAACTCTCCAAGAGACCCAGTACTTC
TRBJ2-1,TRBD2,TRBV25-1,.,CASSEVAGGQAEQFF,TGTGCCAGCAGTGAAGTTGCGGGGGGGCAGGCTGAGCAGTTCTTC
TRBJ1-4,TRBD1,TRBV9,.,CASTKTGGNEKLFF,TGTGCCAGTACGAAGACAGGGGGTAATGAAAAACTGTTTTTT
TRBJ2-1,TRBD1,TRBV4-2,.,CASSQVGTDYNEQFF,TGTGCCAGCAGCCAAGTCGGGACAGACTACAATGAGCAGTTCTTC
TRBJ1-1,.,TRBV6-1,.,CASSERGGYLAEAFF,TGTGCCAGCAGTGAACGAGGTGGATATTTGGCTGAAGCTTTCTTT
TRBJ2-3,.,TRBV2,.,CASRDRRGDTQYF,TGTGCCAGCAGGGACCGAAGGGGAGATACGCAGTATTTT
TRBJ1-2,TRBD1,TRBV9,.,CASSGQGTYGYTF,TGTGCCAGCAGCGGACAGGGAACCTATGGCTACACCTTC
TRBJ1-1,.,TRBV6-6,.,CASSYVANTEAFF,TGTGCCAGCAGTTATGTGGCGAACACTGAAGCTTTCTTT
TRBJ2-7,.,TRBV7-9,.,CASSFRDSYSEQYF,TGTGCCAGCAGCTTCCGTGACTCCTACTCCGAGCAGTACTTC
TRBJ2-1,.,TRBV7-2,.,CASSPYLLRDEQFF,TGTGCCAGCAGCCCATACCTCCTTCGGGATGAGCAGTTCTTC
TRBJ2-5,.,TRBV5-3,.,CARSGTTSEETQYF,TGTGCCAGAAGCGGGACAACTAGCGAAGAGACCCAGTACTTC
TRBJ1-2,.,TRBV18,.,CASSPPGQGYGYTF,TGTGCCAGCTCACCACCTGGCCAGGGGTATGGCTACACCTTC
TRBJ2-5,TRBD2,TRBV2,.,CASSDASGGLGETQYF,TGTGCCAGCAGTGATGCTAGCGGGGGTTTAGGAGAGACCCAGTACTTC
TRBJ1-1,.,TRBV19,.,CASSIGPRGANTEAFF,TGTGCCAGTAGTATAGGTCCCAGGGGAGCGAACACTGAAGCTTTCTTT
TRBJ1-1,.,TRBV10-3,few,CAISETGNTEAFF,TGTGCCATCAGTGAAACAGGGAACACTGAAGCTTTCTTT
TRBJ2-7,TRBD1,TRBV5-7,.,CASSLRTGITYEQYF,TGTGCCAGCAGCTTGAGGACAGGAATAACCTACGAGCAGTACTTC
TRBJ2-7,TRBD1,TRBV7-6,.,CASSSPGQPYEQYF,TGTGCCAGCAGCTCCCCGGGACAGCCCTACGAGCAGTACTTC
TRBJ1-1,TRBD1,TRBV29-1,.,CSVGEGAAFF,TGCAGCGTTGGCGAGGGGGCAGCTTTCTTT
TRBJ1-6,TRBD1,TRBV27,.,CASSFRQGPEPLHF,TGTGCCAGCAGTTTTAGACAGGGTCCCGAGCCCCTCCACTTT
TRBJ2-2,TRBD1,TRBV7-2,.,CASRSNRDSGELFF,TGTGCCAGCAGATCAAACCGGGACAGCGGGGAGCTGTTTTTT
TRBJ2-7,.,TRBV10-1,.,CASSETGPLDYEQYF,TGCGCCAGCAGTGAGACAGGACCACTTGACTACGAGCAGTACTTC
TRBJ2-7,.,TRBV14,.,CASSQRGGISSYEQYF,TGTGCCAGCAGCCAGAGGGGGGGGATAAGCTCCTACGAGCAGTACTTC
TRBJ1-5,.,TRBV15,.,CATASDKFQPQHF,TGTGCCACCGCGTCGGACAAGTTTCAGCCCCAGCATTTT
TRBJ2-5,.,TRBV30,.,CAWSTVGLQETQYF,TGTGCCTGGAGTACGGTAGGTCTACAGGAGACCCAGTACTTC
TRBJ2-7,.,TRBV15,.,CATSPKGGTVLYEQYF,TGTGCCACCAGCCCCAAAGGGGGGACAGTCCTCTACGAGCAGTACTTC
TRBJ1-5,TRBD1,TRBV11-2,.,CASSKDRGPSNQPQHF,TGTGCCAGCAGCAAGGACAGGGGCCCCAGCAATCAGCCCCAGCATTTT
TRBJ2-7,TRBD1,TRBV6-1,once,CASKGQGPYEQYF,TGTGCCAGCAAGGGACAGGGTCCCTACGAGCAGTACTTC
TRBJ2-5,TRBD1,TRBV5-1,.,CASSFGDRVYQETQYF,TGCGCCAGCAGCTTTGGGGACAGGGTGTACCAAGAGACCCAGTACTTC
TRBJ2-5,.,TRBV7-2,.,CASSLAPWDNQETQYF,TGTGCCAGCAGCTTAGCGCCGTGGGACAACCAAGAGACCCAGTACTTC
TRBJ2-6,TRBD1,TRBV11-2,.,CASSEDRDRGSGANVLTF,TGTGCCAGCAGCGAGGATCGGGACAGGGGTTCTGGGGCCAACGTCCTGACTTTC
TRBJ2-5,TRBD2,TRBV7-9,.,CASSLPSVLAGQETQYF,TGTGCCAGCAGCTTACCCTCTGTGCTAGCGGGACAAGAGACCCAGTACTTC
TRBJ2-7,TRBD1,TRBV6-1,.,CASSTTGIYYEQYF,TGTGCCAGCAGTACGACAGGGATTTATTACGAGCAGTACTTC
TRBJ2-3,TRBD2,TRBV6-4,.,CASSDTAGGRSTDTQYF,TGTGCCAGCAGTGACACAGCGGGGGGGCGGAGCACAGATACGCAGTATTTT
TRBJ1-6,TRBD1,TRBV2,.,CASSMTGGDSPLHF,TGTGCCAGCAGTATGACAGGGGGTGATTCACCCCTCCACTTT
TRBJ1-6,.,TRBV6-1,once,CASSEAGGQTPLHF,TGTGCCAGCAGTGAAGCAGGGGGTCAGACACCCCTCCACTTT
TRBJ2-1,TRBD1,TRBV10-2,.,CASSESRPLSGGQFF,TGCGCCAGCAGTGAGTCGAGGCCACTATCAGGGGGGCAGTTCTTC
TRBJ2-4,.,TRBV30,.,CAWSEARGNIQYF,TGTGCCTGGAGTGAGGCGCGGGGAAACATTCAGTACTTC
TRBJ2-1,.,TRBV11-2,.,CASSTMRTFLNEQFF,TGTGCCAGCAGTACTATGAGAACTTTTCTAAATGAGCAGTTCTTC
TRBJ2-1,.,TRBV5-6,.,CASSLVVDNEQFF,TGTGCCAGCAGCTTGGTTGTGGACAACGAGCAGTTCTTC
TRBJ2-3,TRBD1,TRBV9,.,CASSVGDSLPDTQYF,TGTGCCAGCAGCGTTGGGGACAGCTTGCCAGATACGCAGTATTTT
TRBJ2-7,.,TRBV6-1,.,CASSEAVAAAGEQYF,TGTGCCAGCAGTGAAGCGGTAGCTGCGGCGGGGGAGCAGTACTTC
TRBJ2-1,TRBD2,TRBV4-3,.,CASSPDSGGADEQFF,TGCGCCAGCAGCCCCGATAGCGGGGGGGCGGATGAGCAGTTCTTC
TRBJ2-7,TRBD2,TRBV4-1,.,CASSQQRGGTYEQYF,TGCGCCAGCAGCCAACAGCGGGGGGGTACCTACGAGCAGTACTTC
TRBJ1-2,.,TRBV5-1,few,CASSDDRLEGYTF,TGCGCCAGCAGCGATGACAGATTGGAAGGCTACACCTTC
TRBJ2-3,TRBD2,TRBV4-2,.,CASSPGTSGGAKDTQYF,TGTGCCAGCAGCCCTGGGACTAGCGGGGGGGCCAAAGATACGCAGTATTTT
TRBJ1-5,TRBD1,TRBV5-5,once,CASSLRGTTGDDQPQHF,TGTGCCAGCAGCTTGAGGGGTACTACAGGGGACGATCAGCCCCAGCATTTT
TRBJ1-2,.,TRBV7-2,.,CASSLGLRGRGYTF,TGTGCCAGCAGCTTGGGGCTGCGGGGTAGGGGCTACACCTTC